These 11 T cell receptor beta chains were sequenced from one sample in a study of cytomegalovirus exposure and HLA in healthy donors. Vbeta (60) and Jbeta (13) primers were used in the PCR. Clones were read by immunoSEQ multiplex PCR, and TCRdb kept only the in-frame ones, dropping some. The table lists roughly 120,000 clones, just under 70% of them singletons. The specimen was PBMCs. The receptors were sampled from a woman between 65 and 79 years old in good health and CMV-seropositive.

The CDR3 DNA reads as TGCAGTGCGATAGAGGACTACGAGCAGTACTTC. Translated, it gives CSAIEDYEQYF. This rearrangement joins TRBV20-1 to TRBJ2-7, with no clear D. The CDR3 consists of 11 residues. V lost 6 bases, J lost 3 bases, and 9 bases lay in between. Germline V lookup: CDR1 DFQATT, CDR2 SNEGSKA (reference sequence).

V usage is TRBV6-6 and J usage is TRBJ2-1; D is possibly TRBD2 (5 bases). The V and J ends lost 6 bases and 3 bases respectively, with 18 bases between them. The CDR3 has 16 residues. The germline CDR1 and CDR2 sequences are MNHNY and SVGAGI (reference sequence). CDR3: CASRSSNQASYNEQFF. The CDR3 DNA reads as TGTGCCAGCAGATCTAGCAACCAGGCAAGCTACAATGAGCAGTTCTTC.

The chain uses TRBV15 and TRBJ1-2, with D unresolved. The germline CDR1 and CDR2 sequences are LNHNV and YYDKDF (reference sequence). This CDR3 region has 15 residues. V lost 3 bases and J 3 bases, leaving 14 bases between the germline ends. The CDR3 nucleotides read TGTGCCACCAGCAGGGGGATTGGGAGCGACTATGGCTACACCTTC. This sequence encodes CATSRGIGSDYGYTF.

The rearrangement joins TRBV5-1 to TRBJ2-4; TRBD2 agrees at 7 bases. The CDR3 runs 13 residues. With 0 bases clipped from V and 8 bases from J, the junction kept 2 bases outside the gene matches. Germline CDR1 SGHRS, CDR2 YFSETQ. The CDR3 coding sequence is TGCGCCAGCAGCTTGGGTGGGGGGGACATTCAGTACTTC. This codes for CASSLGGGDIQYF.

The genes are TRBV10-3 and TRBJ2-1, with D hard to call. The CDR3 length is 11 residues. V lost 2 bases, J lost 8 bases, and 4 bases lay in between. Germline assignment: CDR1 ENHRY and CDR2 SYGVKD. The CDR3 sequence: CAISEIDEQFF. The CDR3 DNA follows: TGTGCCATCAGTGAGATAGATGAGCAGTTCTTC.

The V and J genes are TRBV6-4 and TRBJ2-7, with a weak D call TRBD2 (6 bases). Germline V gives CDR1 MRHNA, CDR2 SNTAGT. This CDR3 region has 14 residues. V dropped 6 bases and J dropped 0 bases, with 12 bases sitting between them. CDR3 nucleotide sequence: TGTGCCAGCAGCCCAGAGGAGGGCTCCTACGAGCAGTACTTC. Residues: CASSPEEGSYEQYF.

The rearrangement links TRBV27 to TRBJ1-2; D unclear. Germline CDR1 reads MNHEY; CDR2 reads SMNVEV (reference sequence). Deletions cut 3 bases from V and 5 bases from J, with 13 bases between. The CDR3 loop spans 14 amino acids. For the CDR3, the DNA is TGTGCCAGCAGTTTCGGTCAGAGCGAGTATGGCTACACCTTC. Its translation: CASSFGQSEYGYTF.

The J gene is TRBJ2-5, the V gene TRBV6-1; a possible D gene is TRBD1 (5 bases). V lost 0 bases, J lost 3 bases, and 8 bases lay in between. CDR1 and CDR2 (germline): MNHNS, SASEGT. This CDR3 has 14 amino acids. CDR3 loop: CASSEAGAKETQYF. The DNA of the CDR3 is TGTGCCAGCAGTGAAGCAGGGGCTAAAGAGACCCAGTACTTC.

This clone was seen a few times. CDR3 in amino acids: CASSPSLAGTSTDTQYF. In nucleotides, the CDR3 is TGCGCCAGCAGCCCGAGCCTAGCGGGTACTAGCACAGATACGCAGTATTTT. The chain employs TRBV5-1 and TRBJ2-3; 8 nucleotides line up with TRBD2. The CDR3 sequence is 17 residues long. Trimming took 4 bases from V and 0 from J; bases not matched to a gene: 10. The germline V gene has CDR1 SGHRS and CDR2 YFSETQ.

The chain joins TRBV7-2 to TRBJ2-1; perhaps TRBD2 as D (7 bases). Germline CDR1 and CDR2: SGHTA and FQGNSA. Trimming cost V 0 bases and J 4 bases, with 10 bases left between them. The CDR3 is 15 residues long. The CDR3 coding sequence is TGTGCCAGCAGCTTAGCGGGGGGGCCTTACAATGAGCAGTTCTTC. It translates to CASSLAGGPYNEQFF. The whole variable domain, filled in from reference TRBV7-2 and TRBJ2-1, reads GAGVSQSPSNKVTEKGKDVELRCDPISGHTALYWYRQSLGQGLEFLIYFQGNSAPDKSGLPSDRFSAERTGGSVSTLTIQRTQQEDSAVYLCASSLAGGPYNEQFFGPGTRLTVL.

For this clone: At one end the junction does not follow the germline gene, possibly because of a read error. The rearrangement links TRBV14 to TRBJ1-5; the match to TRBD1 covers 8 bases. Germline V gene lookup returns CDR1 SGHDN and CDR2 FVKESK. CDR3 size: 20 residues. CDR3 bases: TGTGCCAGCAGCCTCCTGGGGCACCGTACAGGGGGGATGAGCAATCAACCCCAGCATTTT. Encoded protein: CASSLLGHRTGGMSNQPQHF.